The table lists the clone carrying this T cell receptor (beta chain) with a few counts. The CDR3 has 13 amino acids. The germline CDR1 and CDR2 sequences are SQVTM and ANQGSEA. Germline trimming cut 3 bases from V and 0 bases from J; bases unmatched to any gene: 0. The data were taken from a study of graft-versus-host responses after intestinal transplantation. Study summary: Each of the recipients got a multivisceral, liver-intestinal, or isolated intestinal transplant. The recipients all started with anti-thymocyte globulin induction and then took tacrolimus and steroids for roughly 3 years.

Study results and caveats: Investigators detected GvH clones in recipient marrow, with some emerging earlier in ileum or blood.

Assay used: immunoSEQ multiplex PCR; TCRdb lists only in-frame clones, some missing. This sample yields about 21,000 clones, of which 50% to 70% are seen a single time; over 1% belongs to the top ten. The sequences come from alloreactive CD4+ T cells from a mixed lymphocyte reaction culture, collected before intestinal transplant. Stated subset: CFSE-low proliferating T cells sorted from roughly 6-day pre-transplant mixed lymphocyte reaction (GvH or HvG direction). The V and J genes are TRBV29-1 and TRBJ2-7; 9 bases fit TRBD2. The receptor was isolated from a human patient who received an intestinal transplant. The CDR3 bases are TGCAGCGTTGAGCGGGGGGGCTCCTACGAGCAGTACTTC. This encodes CSVERGGSYEQYF.